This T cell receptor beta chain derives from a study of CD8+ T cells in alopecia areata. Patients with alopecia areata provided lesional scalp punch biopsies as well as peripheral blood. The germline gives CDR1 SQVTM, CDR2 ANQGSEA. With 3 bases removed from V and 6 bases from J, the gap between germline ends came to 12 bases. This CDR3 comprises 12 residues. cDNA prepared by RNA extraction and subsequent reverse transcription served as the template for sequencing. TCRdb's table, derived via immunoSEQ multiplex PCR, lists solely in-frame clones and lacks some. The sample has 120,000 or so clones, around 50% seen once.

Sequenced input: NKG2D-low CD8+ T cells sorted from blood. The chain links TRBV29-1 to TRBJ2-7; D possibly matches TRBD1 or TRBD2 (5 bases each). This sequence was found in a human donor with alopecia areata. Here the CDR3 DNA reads TGCAGCGTTGAGTCGGGGCAGTTCGAGCAGTACTTC. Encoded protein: CSVESGQFEQYF.